The next 29 T cell receptor beta chains were all read from a single sample in a study of blood T cell repertoires in COVID-19. The assay was immunoSEQ multiplex PCR, and TCRdb's table has in-frame clones only and misses some. The sample lists roughly 96,000 clones, roughly four fifths occurring once. The specimen was peripheral blood. Receptors originate from a man aged 55 to 69 with acute or convalescent COVID-19.

J is TRBJ2-7 and V is TRBV6-5; tentatively, D is TRBD1 (7 bases). The CDR3 loop spans 14 amino acids. Germline CDR1 MNHEY, CDR2 SVGAGI. V was pared by 6 bases and J by 5 bases, with 17 bases between. CDR3 amino acids: CASRQEGAVHEQYV. Here the CDR3 DNA reads TGTGCCAGCAGACAGGAGGGGGCAGTCCACGAGCAGTACGTC.

The gene calls are TRBV18 and TRBJ2-3; no definite D call. CDR1 is KGHSH, CDR2 LQKENI, per germline. The CDR3 has 12 amino acids. V was shortened by 0 bases and J by 7 bases, with 5 bases between the two germline ends. The CDR3 coding sequence is TGTGCCAGCTCACCACCGGAGAATACGCAGTATTTT. Its translation is CASSPPENTQYF.

The chain has TRBV6-5 and TRBJ1-6, with 8 bases aligning to TRBD1. J was trimmed by 6 bases and V by 10 bases; bases with no gene match: 11. Germline CDR1 and CDR2: MNHEY and SVGAGI. The CDR3 loop spans 15 amino acids. CDR3 DNA sequence: TGTGCCATCCCGGGGGACAGGCTTCTTAATTCACCCCTCCACTTT. The encoded protein is CAIPGDRLLNSPLHF.

The chain carries TRBV5-1 and TRBJ1-3; 8 nucleotides line up with TRBD1. The CDR3 length is 16 residues. Germline assignment: CDR1 SGHRS and CDR2 YFSETQ. V gave up 4 bases and J gave up 2 bases; unmatched junction bases: 8. In DNA, the CDR3 is TGCGCCAGCAGCCCGGAGGGACAGGCGACTGGAAACACCATATATTTT. Translated, it gives CASSPEGQATGNTIYF.

This chain joins TRBV18 and TRBJ1-1; 7 bases align to TRBD1. V trimming: 2 bases; J trimming: 0 bases; junction bases outside the gene matches: 9. In germline, CDR1 is KGHSH, CDR2 LQKENI. The CDR3 consists of 17 residues. This CDR3 reads CASSPVPGQRMNTEAFF. In DNA form, the CDR3 reads TGTGCCAGCTCACCAGTCCCGGGACAGCGTATGAACACTGAAGCTTTCTTT.

The chain couples TRBV9 to TRBJ2-1, with D perhaps matching TRBD2 (6 bases). Germline CDR1 reads SGDLS; CDR2 reads YYNGEE. The CDR3 has 16 amino acids. Trimming pared 0 bases from V and 0 bases from J, leaving 10 bases between. CDR3 DNA: TGTGCCAGCAGCGTAGGAGGGACTTCCTCCTACAATGAGCAGTTCTTC. Translation gives CASSVGGTSSYNEQFF.

The rearrangement links TRBV2 to TRBJ2-2, with 10 bases identical to TRBD2. This CDR3 has 16 residues. V was pared by 6 bases and J by 4 bases, with 8 bases of the junction left unmatched. Germline loops: CDR1 SNHLY, CDR2 FYNNEI. This CDR3 reads CASSLSGGTTTGELFF. CDR3 nucleotide sequence: TGTGCCAGCAGCCTTAGCGGGGGGACTACCACCGGGGAGCTGTTTTTT.

The gene calls are TRBV18 and TRBJ2-1; tentatively, D is TRBD2 (8 bases). Germline V gives CDR1 KGHSH, CDR2 LQKENI. The CDR3 runs to 16 residues. The V end was cut by 5 bases, the J end by 2 bases, with 16 bases between. CDR3 nucleotides: TGTGCCAGCTCAGTCACGGGAGGGGGCCCCTACAATGAGCAGTTCTTC. It specifies CASSVTGGGPYNEQFF.

V is TRBV5-4 and J is TRBJ1-1; the match to TRBD1 covers 11 bases. With V trimmed by 0 bases and J by 4 bases, 5 bases remained unmatched. There are 16 residues in the CDR3. Germline assignment: CDR1 SGHNT and CDR2 YYREEE (reference sequence). The CDR3 is CASSLAGQGGSTEAFF. The CDR3 DNA reads TGTGCCAGCAGCTTGGCGGGACAGGGGGGGAGCACTGAAGCTTTCTTT. Combining the CDR3 with reference TRBV5-4 and TRBJ1-1 gives the whole variable domain ETGVTQSPTHLIKTRGQQVTLRCSSQSGHNTVSWYQQALGQGPQFIFQYYREEENGRGNFPPRFSGLQFPNYSSELNVNALELDDSALYLCASSLAGQGGSTEAFFGQGTRLTVV.

This clone was observed a handful of times. The J gene is TRBJ2-5, the V gene TRBV7-2; the match to TRBD2 covers 15 bases. The CDR3 has 18 residues. Germline assignment: CDR1 SGHTA and CDR2 FQGNSA. The ends lost 5 bases at V and 5 bases at J; junction bases unmatched: 12. The CDR3: CASSRGTSGRRLGETQYF. DNA for the CDR3: TGTGCCAGCAGCCGCGGGACTAGCGGGAGGAGGTTGGGGGAGACCCAGTACTTC. Full variable domain (outside the CDR3, taken from reference TRBV7-2 and TRBJ2-5): GAGVSQSPSNKVTEKGKDVELRCDPISGHTALYWYRQSLGQGLEFLIYFQGNSAPDKSGLPSDRFSAERTGGSVSTLTIQRTQQEDSAVYLCASSRGTSGRRLGETQYFGPGTRLLVL.

For this clone: Its ends do not fully match the called genes, so a read error is possible. This chain connects TRBV18 to TRBJ1-4; unclear D gene. The CDR3 has 12 amino acids. The V gene's germline CDR1 is KGHSH and CDR2 LQKENI. CDR3 amino acids: CASSPGELIRIF. The CDR3 DNA is TGTGCCAGCTCACCTGGGGAGCTAATAAGGATTTTT. Filled out from reference TRBV18 and TRBJ1-4, the complete variable domain reads NAGVMQNPRHLVRRRGQEARLRCSPMKGHSHVYWYRQLPEEGLKFMVYLQKENIIDESGMPKERFSAEFPKEGPSILRIQQVVRGDSAAYFCASSPGELIRIFGSGTQLSVL.

This rearrangement joins TRBV7-9 to TRBJ1-2; the match to TRBD1 covers 7 bases. Germline V gene lookup returns CDR1 SEHNR and CDR2 FQNEAQ (reference sequence). The CDR3 length is 14 residues. J gave up 3 bases and V 5 bases, and 6 bases lay outside the gene matches. The CDR3 DNA follows: TGTGCCAGCAGCCCACTCACAGGGGACTATGGCTACACCTTC. It translates to CASSPLTGDYGYTF.

This clone appeared a few times. The chain couples TRBV5-6 to TRBJ2-1; TRBD2 might be the D (6 bases). Germline values: CDR1 SGHDT, CDR2 YYEEEE. The CDR3 is 15 amino acids. V was trimmed by 5 bases and J by 6 bases, leaving 18 bases between them. Here the CDR3 reads CASRRDSRLVNEQFF. CDR3 DNA sequence: TGTGCCAGCAGACGGGACTCCCGTTTAGTCAATGAGCAGTTCTTC.

The chain links TRBV11-3 to TRBJ2-1; weak D call: TRBD2 (6 bases). In germline, CDR1 is SGHNT, CDR2 YENEEA. CDR3 length: 15 residues. V lost 4 bases to trimming and J lost 0 bases, with 10 bases between them. The CDR3: CASSWDFSSYNEQFF. Written as DNA, the CDR3 is TGTGCCAGCAGCTGGGACTTTAGCTCCTACAATGAGCAGTTCTTC.

This CDR3 is CASSHATGERGDTQYF. The CDR3 DNA reads as TGTGCCAGCAGCCACGCGACAGGGGAGCGAGGAGATACGCAGTATTTT. The chain joins TRBV21-1 to TRBJ2-3; TRBD1 is the table's D call and was not checked against the DNA. TRBV21-1 is a known pseudogene. The CDR3 loop spans 16 amino acids.

The chain employs TRBV9 and TRBJ2-2; D perhaps matches TRBD2 (6 bases). The CDR3 has 14 residues. Germline values: CDR1 SGDLS, CDR2 YYNGEE. Trimming shortened V by 4 bases and J by 6 bases, and 13 bases separated the two germline ends. This CDR3 reads CASSPGTSPGELFF. As DNA, the CDR3 is TGTGCCAGCAGCCCCGGGACTTCGCCCGGGGAGCTGTTTTTT.

The rearrangement links TRBV6-6 to TRBJ2-1; 8 nucleotides align to TRBD2. The germline CDR1 and CDR2 sequences are MNHNY and SVGAGI (reference sequence). V lost 0 bases and J lost 9; bases outside the gene matches: 10. The CDR3 has 16 amino acids. This CDR3 is CASSYSIGGASGEQFF. The CDR3 DNA follows: TGTGCCAGCAGTTACTCGATCGGGGGGGCGAGTGGTGAGCAGTTCTTC.

The rearrangement uses TRBV7-3 and TRBJ1-4, with TRBD1 matching 10 bases. The germline V gene encodes CDR1 SGHTA and CDR2 FQGTGA. The CDR3 covers 13 residues. J was trimmed by 7 bases and V by 5 bases; bases with no gene match: 1. CDR3 bases: TGTGCCAGCAGCCGGGACAGGGGTGAAAAACTGTTTTTT. Protein: CASSRDRGEKLFF.

The V gene is TRBV19, the J gene TRBJ1-2, with 7 bases aligning to TRBD1. The length of the CDR3 is 16 residues. With V trimmed by 5 bases and J by 3 bases, 12 bases remained unmatched. Per germline, CDR1 LNHDA and CDR2 SQIVND (reference sequence). The CDR3 DNA reads TGTGCCAGTAGTGCGAGGGACCAGGGGGTAGACTATGGCTACACCTTC. It encodes CASSARDQGVDYGYTF. Drawing the rest from reference TRBV19 and TRBJ1-2, the complete variable domain is DGGITQSPKYLFRKEGQNVTLSCEQNLNHDAMYWYRQDPGQGLRLIYYSQIVNDFQKGDIAEGYSVSREKKESFPLTVTSAQKNPTAFYLCASSARDQGVDYGYTFGSGTRLTVV.

This CDR3 is CASSSLGTRMYEQFF. The CDR3, as DNA: TGCGCCAGCAGCTCCCTTGGGACTAGAATGTATGAGCAGTTCTTC. The chain combines TRBV5-1 with TRBJ2-1; TRBD2 agrees at 8 bases. V shed 3 bases and J 8 bases; nucleotides not matched to a gene: 10. Germline CDR1 and CDR2: SGHRS and YFSETQ. The CDR3 is 15 residues long.

The sample holds a few counts of this clone. This chain links TRBV4-1 with TRBJ2-2; 9 nucleotides agree with TRBD2. J gave up 5 bases and V 2 bases, and 9 bases lay outside the gene matches. This CDR3 is built from 17 residues. CDR1 is MGHRA and CDR2 is YSYEKL in the germline V gene. CDR3 bases: TGCGCCAGCAGCCAAAATCCTAGACTAGCGGTTACCGGGGAGCTGTTTTTT. Protein sequence: CASSQNPRLAVTGELFF.

The rearrangement uses TRBV19 and TRBJ1-1; the D gene is possibly TRBD1 (5 bases). Germline V gene sequence: CDR1 LNHDA, CDR2 SQIVND (reference sequence). This CDR3 has 14 residues. V was clipped by 5 bases and J by 1 base, with 11 bases between them. CDR3 coding DNA: TGTGCCAGTAGTCCCAGGGCGCGGAACACTGAAGCTTTCTTT. This codes for CASSPRARNTEAFF.

The V and J genes are TRBV4-1 and TRBJ2-1; the match to TRBD2 covers 11 bases. Trimming at V came to 1 base and at J to 3 bases, leaving 2 bases not matched to a gene. CDR1 and CDR2 from the germline V gene are MGHRA and YSYEKL. This CDR3 region has 16 residues. CDR3 in DNA: TGCGCCAGCAGCCAAGCGGGACTAGCGGACTACAATGAGCAGTTCTTC. It is translated as CASSQAGLADYNEQFF.

Here the CDR3 reads CASWARQSSGNTIYF. The CDR3 region has the DNA TGTGCCAGCTGGGCAAGACAAAGCTCTGGAAACACCATATATTTT. J is TRBJ1-3 and V is TRBV6-5; D is ambiguous. Germline CDR1 reads MNHEY; CDR2 reads SVGAGI. There are 15 residues in the CDR3. V lost 8 bases and J lost 0, with 14 bases in between.

V gene TRBV6-5 combines with J gene TRBJ1-1; 12 bases are shared with TRBD1. CDR1 and CDR2 from the germline V gene are MNHEY and SVGAGI. J gave up 8 bases and V 6 bases, and 7 bases lay outside the gene matches. The CDR3 is 14 amino acids. CDR3 DNA: TGTGCCAGCAGGGGACAGGGGGCTGGGTGGGAAGCTTTCTTT. Translation gives CASRGQGAGWEAFF.

This clone was detected only a few times. The chain employs TRBV10-3 and TRBJ2-5; 7 nucleotides line up with TRBD1. Germline trimming cut 7 bases from V and 4 bases from J; bases unmatched to any gene: 12. Germline V gene sequence: CDR1 ENHRY, CDR2 SYGVKD. This CDR3 has 15 amino acids. CDR3 protein: CAITETGDGRETQYF. CDR3 in DNA: TGTGCCATCACCGAAACAGGGGATGGGCGAGAGACCCAGTACTTC.

The chain has TRBV4-1 and TRBJ2-7; D call uncertain. The CDR3 is made up of 13 amino acids. Trimming stripped 1 base from V and 1 base from J, with 5 bases between. The germline CDR1 and CDR2 sequences are MGHRA and YSYEKL. In DNA form, the CDR3 reads TGCGCCAGCAGCCAAGTATTGTCCTACGAGCAGTACTTC. Residues: CASSQVLSYEQYF.

The rearrangement uses TRBV6-4 and TRBJ2-5; D might be TRBD2 (6 bases). CDR1 MRHNA and CDR2 SNTAGT come from the germline V gene. The CDR3 spans 14 residues. Deletions cut 7 bases from V and 1 base from J, with 13 bases between. The CDR3 is CASKTGVVQETQYF. Written as DNA, the CDR3 is TGTGCCAGCAAGACGGGGGTGGTCCAAGAGACCCAGTACTTC.

The V and J genes are TRBV19 and TRBJ1-2; 8 bases agree with TRBD1. This CDR3 has 13 amino acids. The junction had 4 bases not matched to a gene; V was cut back by 5 bases and J by 5 bases. The germline V gene encodes CDR1 LNHDA and CDR2 SQIVND (reference sequence). The CDR3 loop is CASSPRGLYGYTF. The CDR3 DNA reads as TGTGCCAGTAGTCCCAGGGGGCTTTATGGCTACACCTTC.